This is a list of T cell receptor beta chains from one sample in a study of OX40 agonist ivuxolimab in advanced cancers. Produced via immunoSEQ multiplex PCR; TCRdb's table is partial and in-frame only. The table has 50,000 to 85,000 clones, roughly four fifths seen once; the top ten hold under 2.5%. The sample was CD4+ or CD8+ T cells sorted from blood, taken in a trial of the OX40 agonist ivuxolimab. These receptors came from an adult with an advanced solid tumor such as melanoma, head and neck, liver or kidney cancer. The CDR3 runs from the conserved cysteine through the conserved F or W. A D gene is named only where the DNA matches it firmly. Clone size is shown for a subset of rows, as once, few, many or a class of expanded clone.

cdr3_aa | cdr3_nt | v_call | d_call | j_call | clone_size | cdr3_length
CASSQGAGGEETQYF | TGTGCCAGCAGCCAAGGAGCGGGAGGGGAAGAGACCCAGTACTTC | TRBV4-2 | TRBD2 | TRBJ2-5 | NA | 15
CAIRDSNMNTEAFF | TGTGCCATTCGGGACAGCAATATGAACACTGAAGCTTTCTTT | TRBV19 | TRBD1 | TRBJ1-1 | once | 14
CASSFLTGNTIYF | TGTGCCAGCAGCTTTTTAACTGGAAACACCATATATTTT | TRBV11-3 | NA | TRBJ1-3 | NA | 13
CAWSAYRGPSYGYTF | TGTGCCTGGAGTGCCTATAGGGGGCCTAGCTATGGCTACACCTTC | TRBV30 | TRBD1 | TRBJ1-2 | NA | 15
CASSRVGYNEQFF | TGTGCCAGTAGTCGGGTCGGATACAATGAGCAGTTCTTC | TRBV19 | NA | TRBJ2-1 | NA | 13
CASSDRTGTVNTEAFF | TGTGCCAGCAGTGACAGGACCGGGACGGTGAACACTGAAGCTTTCTTT | TRBV6-4 | NA | TRBJ1-1 | once | 16
CASSLGTFTYEQYF | TGTGCCAGCAGTTTAGGGACATTCACCTACGAGCAGTACTTC | TRBV28 | NA | TRBJ2-7 | medium-sized | 14
CASSEDPNYNEQFF | TGTGCCAGTAGTGAGGACCCCAACTACAATGAGCAGTTCTTC | TRBV19 | NA | TRBJ2-1 | NA | 14
CASSSGGGTYEQYF | TGTGCCAGCAGCTCCGGCGGGGGGACCTACGAGCAGTACTTC | TRBV11-3 | TRBD2 | TRBJ2-7 | NA | 14
CASSLRTGQRITEAFF | TGTGCCAGCAGCTTAAGGACAGGGCAGAGGATTACTGAAGCTTTCTTT | TRBV7-9 | TRBD1 | TRBJ1-1 | NA | 16
CASSFKMGGKPYEQYF | TGTGCCAGCAGCTTCAAGATGGGCGGGAAACCCTACGAGCAGTACTTC | TRBV7-2 | NA | TRBJ2-7 | NA | 16
CSAMVGNEQFF | TGCAGTGCTATGGTTGGAAATGAGCAGTTCTTC | TRBV20-1 | NA | TRBJ2-1 | NA | 11
CASSSGLTYEQYF | TGTGCCAGCTCGTCGGGACTAACCTACGAGCAGTACTTC | TRBV18 | TRBD2 | TRBJ2-7 | NA | 13
CASMDRDENTIYF | TGTGCCAGTATGGACAGGGATGAGAACACCATATATTTT | TRBV19 | TRBD1 | TRBJ1-3 | NA | 13
CASSLFHHTYEQYF | TGTGCCAGCAGTTTATTTCACCACACCTACGAGCAGTACTTC | TRBV27 | NA | TRBJ2-7 | NA | 14
CASSNSGRAKDEQFF | TGTGCCAGTAGTAATAGCGGGAGGGCCAAAGATGAGCAGTTCTTC | TRBV19 | TRBD2 | TRBJ2-1 | NA | 15
CASSENGGPEQYF | TGCGCCAGCAGTGAAAATGGGGGGCCCGAGCAGTACTTC | TRBV10-2 | NA | TRBJ2-7 | NA | 13
CASFGTGELGNQPQHF | TGTGCCTCGTTTGGGACAGGTGAGCTGGGCAATCAGCCCCAGCATTTT | TRBV30 | TRBD1 | TRBJ1-5 | NA | 16
CASSLSPGADTQYF | TGCGCCAGCAGCTTGTCTCCAGGGGCAGATACGCAGTATTTT | TRBV5-1 | NA | TRBJ2-3 | NA | 14
CASSLTTGIEKLFF | TGTGCCAGCAGCTTAACGACAGGGATTGAAAAACTGTTTTTT | TRBV7-9 | TRBD1 | TRBJ1-4 | NA | 14
CASSMIAGPSGDEQFF | TGTGCCAGTAGTATGATAGCGGGGCCCTCAGGCGATGAGCAGTTCTTC | TRBV19 | TRBD2 | TRBJ2-1 | NA | 16